This T cell receptor beta chain was captured in a study of beta chain features in type 1 diabetes (dated by TCRdb to the late 2010s). Describing the broader study: No differences in mean age, gender distribution, total cell number or subset yield were found between patients and healthy donors. A total of over 95,000,000 sorted cells were examined across all samples, and RNA yield correlated strongly with the number of cells per subset. The study compared TCRB repertoires of sorted circulating CD4+ T cell subsets between recently diagnosed type 1 diabetes patients and matched healthy donors. Regulatory and stem cell-like memory subsets were obtained from only 8 patients and roughly 8 healthy donors, while naive and central memory subsets were obtained from all 30 or so donors. General findings and caveats noted by the study authors: A moderate but significant shortening of TCRB CDR3 length was observed in type 1 diabetes patients in all four CD4+ subsets. Because the HLA sub-analyses included only small numbers of individuals, any influence of HLA type on TCRB rearrangement was left unresolved. Fewer insertions and more nucleotide deletions at VDJ recombination sites were observed in patients with type 1 diabetes, implying thymic rearrangement abnormalities. The naive, central memory and regulatory TCRB repertoires appeared to resemble one another more closely among patients than among healthy donors. Sequencing cDNA rather than genomic DNA could over-represent highly expressing activated cells, although activation and CD3 levels did not differ between groups. Shorter templates might have been favored by PCR, but patient and control samples were amplified and corrected together, so both groups would have been affected equally by any skew.

This clone was counted between two and nine times. It lacks a known antigen. The sample holds no much larger clone one base away, and base qualities are not on file. Each donor gave one peripheral blood draw, roughly 120 mL on average, collected into heparinised tubes. A BD FACSAria II was used to sort naive, central memory, regulatory and stem cell-like memory CD4+ T cells with a panel that included CD45RO, CCR7, CD25, CD127, CD95 and CD27. All sorted populations exceeded 95% purity. PBMCs were isolated immediately by Lymphoprep density gradient centrifugation and stained directly without culture. To minimize batch effects, samples were stained and sorted in pairs, one healthy donor with one patient per experiment. The High Capacity cDNA Reverse Transcription Kit was used to reverse transcribe all of the isolated RNA, meaning that expressed TCRB transcripts were what got sequenced. Naive, central memory and regulatory T cell samples underwent deep immunoSEQ sequencing, averaging roughly 3.5 million total reads per sample. After sorted cells were lysed in RLT buffer, RNA was extracted with DNase-treated RNeasy Micro or Mini kits, with the choice depending on cell number. Each cell subset was processed on its own to prevent cross-contamination, while patient and healthy donor samples were processed together. The immunoSEQ multiplex PCR was used to amplify TCRB sequences from cDNA, generating 87-bp fragments that spanned the CDR3 region. The amplicons were sequenced using the Illumina HiSeq platform. For the original study's pipeline: PCR bias was computationally corrected using synthetic template baselines, reads within Hamming distance 2 were collapsed, and singletons that could not be merged were discarded. Reads were aligned to IMGT to assign V, D and J genes, CDR3 length, and insertions or deletions at six rearrangement sites. Within each subset, clonotype counts were normalized to sorted cell number, and only after that were true diversity and Gini coefficients computed with the tcR R package. The overlap coefficient, calculated on TCRB nucleotide sequences, was used to measure repertoire sharing. The table comes from immuneACCESS by way of TCRdb, which keeps in-frame sequences with V and J called. Part of the clones is missing from these tables; in studies checked, under half for an unresolved V gene and the rest for unknown reasons. That table gives V, J and clone size, and the DNA gave D and trimming. The sample table records about 140,000 clones; about 7% of these occur just once. Around 1.3% of the sample is held by the ten biggest clonotypes.

This clonotype originated in a woman in her 30s in good health. Sequences were obtained from central memory CD4+ T cells from blood.

The bases read TGTGCCAGCAGTTTACTATATGTGGGACTAGCGGAGTTTAGCTCCTACAATGAGCAGTTCTTC. Translated, this is CASSLLYVGLAEFSSYNEQFF. Recombination joined TRBV28 with TRBJ2-1, and TRBD2 matches 11 of the central bases. At the junction V is shortened by 2 bases and J by 0 bases; bases outside the gene matches: 15. From its cysteine to its phenylalanine, the CDR3 spans 21 amino acids. The kept DNA is CDR3 alone, 63 bases in frame from the first base. Reading the germline V gene gives CDR1 MDHEN and CDR2 SYDVKM.